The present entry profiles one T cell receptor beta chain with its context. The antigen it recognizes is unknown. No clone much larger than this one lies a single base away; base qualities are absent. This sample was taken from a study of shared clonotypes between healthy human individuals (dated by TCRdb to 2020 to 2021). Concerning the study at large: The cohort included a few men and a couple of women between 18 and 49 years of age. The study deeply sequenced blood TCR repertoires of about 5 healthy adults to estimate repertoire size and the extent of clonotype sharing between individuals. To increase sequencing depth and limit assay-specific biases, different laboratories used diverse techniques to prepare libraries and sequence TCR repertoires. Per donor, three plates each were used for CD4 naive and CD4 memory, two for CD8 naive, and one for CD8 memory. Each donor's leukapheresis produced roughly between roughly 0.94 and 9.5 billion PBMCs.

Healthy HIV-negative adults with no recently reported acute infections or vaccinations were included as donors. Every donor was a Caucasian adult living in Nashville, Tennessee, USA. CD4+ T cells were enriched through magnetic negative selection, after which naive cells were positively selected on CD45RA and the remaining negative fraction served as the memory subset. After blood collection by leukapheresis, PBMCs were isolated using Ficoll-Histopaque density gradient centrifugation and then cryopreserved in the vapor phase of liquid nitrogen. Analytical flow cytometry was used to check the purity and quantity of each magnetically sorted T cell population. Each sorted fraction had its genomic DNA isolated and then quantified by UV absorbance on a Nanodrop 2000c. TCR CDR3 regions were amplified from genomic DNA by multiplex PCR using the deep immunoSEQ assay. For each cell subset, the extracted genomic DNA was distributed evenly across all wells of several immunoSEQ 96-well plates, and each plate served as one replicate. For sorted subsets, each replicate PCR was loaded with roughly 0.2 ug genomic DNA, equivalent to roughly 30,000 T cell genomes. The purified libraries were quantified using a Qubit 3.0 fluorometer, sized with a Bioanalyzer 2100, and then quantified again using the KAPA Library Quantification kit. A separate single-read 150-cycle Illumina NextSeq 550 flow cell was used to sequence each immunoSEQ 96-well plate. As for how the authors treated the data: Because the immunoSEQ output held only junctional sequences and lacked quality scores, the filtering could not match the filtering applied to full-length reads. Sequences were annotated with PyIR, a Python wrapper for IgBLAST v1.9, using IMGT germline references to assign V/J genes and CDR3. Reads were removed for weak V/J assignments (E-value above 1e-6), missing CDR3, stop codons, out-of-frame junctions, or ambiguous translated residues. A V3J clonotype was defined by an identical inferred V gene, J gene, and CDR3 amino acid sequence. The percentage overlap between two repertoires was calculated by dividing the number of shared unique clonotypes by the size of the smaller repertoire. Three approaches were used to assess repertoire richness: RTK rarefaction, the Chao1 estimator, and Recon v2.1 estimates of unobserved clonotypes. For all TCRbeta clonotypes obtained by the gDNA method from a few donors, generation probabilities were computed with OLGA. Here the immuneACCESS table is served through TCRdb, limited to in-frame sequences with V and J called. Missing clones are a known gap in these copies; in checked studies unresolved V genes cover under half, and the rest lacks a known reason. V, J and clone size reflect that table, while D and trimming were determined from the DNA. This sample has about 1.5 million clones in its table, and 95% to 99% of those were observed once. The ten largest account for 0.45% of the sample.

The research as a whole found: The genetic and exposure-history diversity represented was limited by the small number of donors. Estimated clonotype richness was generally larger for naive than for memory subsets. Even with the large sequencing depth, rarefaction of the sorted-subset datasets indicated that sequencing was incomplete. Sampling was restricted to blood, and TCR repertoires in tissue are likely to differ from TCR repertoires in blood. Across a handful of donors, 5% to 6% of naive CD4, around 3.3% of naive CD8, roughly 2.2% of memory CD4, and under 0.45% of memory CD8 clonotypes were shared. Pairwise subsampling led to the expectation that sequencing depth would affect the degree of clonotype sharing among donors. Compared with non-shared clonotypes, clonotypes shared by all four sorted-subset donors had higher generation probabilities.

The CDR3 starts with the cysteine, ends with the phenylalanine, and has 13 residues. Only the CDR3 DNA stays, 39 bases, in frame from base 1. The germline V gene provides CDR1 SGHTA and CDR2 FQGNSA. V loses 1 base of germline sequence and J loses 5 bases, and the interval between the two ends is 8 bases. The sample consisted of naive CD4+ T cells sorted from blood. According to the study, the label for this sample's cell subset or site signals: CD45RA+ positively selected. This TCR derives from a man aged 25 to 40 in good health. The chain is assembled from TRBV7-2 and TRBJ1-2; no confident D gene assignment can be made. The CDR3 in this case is CASSLVRAYGYTF. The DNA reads TGTGCCAGCAGCTTAGTAAGGGCGTATGGCTACACCTTC.